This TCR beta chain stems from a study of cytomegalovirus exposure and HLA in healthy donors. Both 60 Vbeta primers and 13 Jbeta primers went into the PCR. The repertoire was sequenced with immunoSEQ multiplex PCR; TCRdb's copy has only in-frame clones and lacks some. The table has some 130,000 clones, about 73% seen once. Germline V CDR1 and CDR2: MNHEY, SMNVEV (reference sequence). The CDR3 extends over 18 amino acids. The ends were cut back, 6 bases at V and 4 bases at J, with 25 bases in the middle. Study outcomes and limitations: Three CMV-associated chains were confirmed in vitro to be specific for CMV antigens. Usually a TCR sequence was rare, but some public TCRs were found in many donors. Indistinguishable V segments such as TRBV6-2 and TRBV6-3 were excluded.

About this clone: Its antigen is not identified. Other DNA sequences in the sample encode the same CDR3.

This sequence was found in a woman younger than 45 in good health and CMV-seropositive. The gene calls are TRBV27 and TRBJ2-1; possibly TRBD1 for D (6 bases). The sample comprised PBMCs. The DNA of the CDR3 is TGTGCCAGCAGAAAAGGGGCAGGGGACCTTTACTCGTACAATGAGCAGTTCTTC. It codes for CASRKGAGDLYSYNEQFF.